This T cell receptor beta chain was retrieved from a study of CD8 T cells in ankylosing spondylitis. Study-level results: Certain motif variants had earlier been reported in reactive arthritis synovial fluid and blood. The clones that were linked to disease were reported to be significantly enriched in matched synovial fluid samples from ankylosing spondylitis patients. Peripheral blood samples showed relatively rare disease-linked clones, and these clones were CD8+.

Scientists made TCR beta libraries using quantitative 5'-RACE with molecular barcodes. Each CDR3 protein is one row after TCRdb ran MiXCR on the 5' RACE reads. The table includes about 250,000 distinct CDR3 sequences, roughly 25% detected once. Per germline, CDR1 SGHTA and CDR2 FQGNSA. The CDR3 covers 13 residues. Trimming cost V 4 bases and J 7 bases; bases outside gene matches: 1. On this clonotype itself: The antigen is not known.

This TCR derives from a male donor with ankylosing spondylitis or in good health (not recorded which). The rearrangement uses TRBV7-2 and TRBJ2-1, with 10 bases fitting TRBD2. Specimen: blood, either unsorted or a sorted T cell fraction (not recorded which). The CDR3 region is CASSWGLANEQFF. DNA of the CDR3: TGTGCCAGCAGCTGGGGACTAGCGAATGAGCAGTTCTTC.